These 32 T cell receptor beta chains came from one sample sequenced in a study of T-cell reconstitution after alpha-beta-depleted transplantation in children. Unique molecular identifiers featured in how the TCRbeta library was prepared. TCRdb redid the calling of the PCR reads with MiXCR, one entry per CDR3 protein. The data contain hundreds of thousands of distinct CDR3 sequences, 15% to 20% of them singletons. Material: PBMCs, mostly from graft donor cells, obtained 360 days after TCRalphabeta/CD19-depleted stem cell transplant. These receptor sequences come from a male patient aged 10-17 years who had a stem cell transplant for acute lymphoblastic leukemia, so the T cells may come from the graft donor.

J is TRBJ2-7 and V is TRBV5-1, with 10 positions matching TRBD1. J was trimmed by 1 base and V by 5 bases; bases with no gene match: 3. The CDR3 loop spans 14 amino acids. Germline lookup yields CDR1 SGHRS and CDR2 YFSETQ. CDR3 sequence: CASRDRGRSYEQYF. In DNA form, the CDR3 reads TGCGCCAGCAGGGACAGGGGGAGGTCCTACGAGCAGTACTTC.

This clonotype was counted at least ten times. This rearrangement joins TRBV12-3 or TRBV12-4 to TRBJ2-1, with 8 bases aligning to TRBD1. Unmatched junction bases numbered 12, after V lost 6 bases and J lost 5 bases. The CDR3 covers 16 residues. The DNA of the CDR3 is TGTGCCAGCAGGCGACAGGGGTTCCGACCTGACAATGAGCAGTTCTTC. Its translation: CASRRQGFRPDNEQFF.

This clonotype was recorded a few times. The V and J genes are TRBV4-1 and TRBJ2-3, with 8 bases lining up with TRBD2. The CDR3 has 16 amino acids. Trimming at V came to 6 bases and at J to 2 bases, leaving 10 bases not matched to a gene. CDR1 is MGHRA and CDR2 is YSYEKL in the germline V gene. The CDR3 sequence: CASRKPGRGATDTQYF. The CDR3 DNA reads as TGCGCCAGCAGAAAACCGGGGCGGGGGGCCACAGATACGCAGTATTTT.

The V call is TRBV5-1, the J call TRBJ2-1, with 7 bases that match TRBD2. Losses at the gene ends were 4 bases for V and 6 bases for J; bases not matched to a gene: 13. The CDR3 has 16 residues. The V gene's germline CDR1 is SGHRS and CDR2 YFSETQ. CDR3 sequence (DNA): TGCGCCAGCAGCGGAGCGGGGCCACGGCCGCTCAATGAGCAGTTCTTC. Its translation is CASSGAGPRPLNEQFF.

This clonotype turned up a few times. V is TRBV21-1 and J is TRBJ2-7; the table calls TRBD1, which could not be checked here. TRBV21-1 is classified as a pseudogene. The CDR3 consists of 17 residues. The chain's CDR3 is CASSKEEGTGITYEQYF. The CDR3 DNA reads TGTGCCAGCAGCAAAGAGGAGGGGACAGGTATTACCTACGAGCAGTACTTC.

This clonotype was picked up a small number of times. The CDR3 region has the DNA TGTGCCAGCAGCCCCCGTGGGGGATTATTAGTTAATGAGCAGTTCTTC. This gives the protein CASSPRGGLLVNEQFF. The rearrangement joins TRBV11-2 to TRBJ2-1; tentatively, D is TRBD1 or TRBD2 (5 bases each). Germline V lookup: CDR1 SGHAT, CDR2 FQNNGV. This CDR3 spans 16 amino acids. Trimming removed 5 bases at V and 7 bases at J, with 21 bases between.

This clonotype was seen a handful of times. V is TRBV9 and J is TRBJ2-7, with D perhaps TRBD1 (6 bases). The CDR3 totals 14 residues. Germline CDR1 reads SGDLS; CDR2 reads YYNGEE. V was cut by 4 bases and J by 6 bases, with 17 bases left in between. The CDR3 loop is CASSPYGTPPEQYF. The CDR3 nucleotides read TGTGCCAGCAGCCCATATGGGACACCCCCCGAGCAGTACTTC.

J is TRBJ2-1 and V is TRBV4-1; tentatively, D is TRBD1 (5 bases). This CDR3 has 13 residues. CDR1 MGHRA and CDR2 YSYEKL come from the germline V gene. With 3 bases removed from V and 3 bases from J, the gap between germline ends came to 6 bases. The chain's CDR3 is CASSQDIYNEQFF. The DNA of the CDR3 is TGCGCCAGCAGCCAGGACATCTACAATGAGCAGTTCTTC.

This clonotype was counted many times. This chain joins TRBV12-3 or TRBV12-4 and TRBJ1-2; maybe TRBD1 (5 bases). Trimming took off 5 bases at V and 1 base at J, with 8 bases between the two ends. The CDR3 consists of 13 residues. The CDR3 DNA follows: TGTGCCAGCAGTCCGGACATTAACTATGGCTACACCTTC. Amino acid sequence: CASSPDINYGYTF.

The chain couples TRBV25-1 to TRBJ1-1, with 8 positions matching TRBD1. Germline V lookup: CDR1 MGHDK, CDR2 SYGVNS. The CDR3 has 12 amino acids. J was trimmed by 11 bases and V by 8 bases; bases with no gene match: 10. The CDR3 DNA reads TGTGCCAGCCGCATTACAGGGGGAGGGGCTTTCTTT. Its protein is CASRITGGGAFF.

The chain carries TRBV6-1 and TRBJ1-6; 8 positions agree with TRBD1. Germline V gene sequence: CDR1 MNHNS, CDR2 SASEGT. The V gene end was trimmed by 5 bases and the J gene end by 9 bases; junction bases not matched to a gene: 6. This CDR3 is built from 14 residues. CDR3 sequence (DNA): TGTGCCAGCAGTACCGGGACAGGCCTTTCACCCCTCCACTTT. It codes for CASSTGTGLSPLHF.

This chain uses TRBV20-1 with TRBJ2-2; D perhaps matches TRBD2 (5 bases). The CDR3 runs to 15 residues. Trimming took 3 bases from V and 5 from J, leaving 16 bases between them. Germline V gene data show CDR1 as DFQATT and CDR2 as SNEGSKA (reference sequence). In DNA form, the CDR3 reads TGCAGTGCTAGTGATCCGCGGGCGAGGACCGGGGAGCTGTTTTTT. Its translation is CSASDPRARTGELFF.

The chain links TRBV29-1 to TRBJ2-7, with 10 bases that match TRBD1. V shed 3 bases, J shed 5 bases, and the junction held 16 bases outside the gene matches. Per germline, CDR1 SQVTM and CDR2 ANQGSEA. CDR3 size: 17 residues. Written as DNA, the CDR3 is TGCAGCGTTGACACCAAGGGACCCGGACAGGGGGGGGACGAGCAGTACTTC. This gives the protein CSVDTKGPGQGGDEQYF.

This clonotype was detected only a few times. This chain uses TRBV27 with TRBJ1-1; D not resolved. V shed 5 bases and J shed 1 base, with 8 bases lying between them. The CDR3 extends over 13 amino acids. Per germline, CDR1 MNHEY and CDR2 SMNVEV (reference sequence). The CDR3 nucleotides are TGTGCCAGCAGTATCTCCTGGAACACTGAAGCTTTCTTT. This sequence encodes CASSISWNTEAFF.

The chain has TRBV18 and TRBJ1-5; 7 bases match TRBD1. Germline CDR1 KGHSH, CDR2 LQKENI. Germline trimming cut 2 bases from V and 3 bases from J; bases unmatched to any gene: 4. The CDR3 extends over 15 amino acids. The CDR3 reads CASSPSQGVNQPQHF. The CDR3 region has the DNA TGTGCCAGCTCACCAAGCCAGGGGGTCAATCAGCCCCAGCATTTT.

This clonotype was seen ten or more times. The chain links TRBV5-1 to TRBJ2-1; no clear D gene. The CDR3 extends over 16 amino acids. CDR1 is SGHRS, CDR2 YFSETQ, per germline. V was shortened by 5 bases and J by 0 bases, with 15 bases between the two germline ends. CDR3 in DNA: TGCGCCAGCAGAAGGGCGGCAGAGAGCTCCTACAATGAGCAGTTCTTC. Its translation is CASRRAAESSYNEQFF.

This clonotype was counted a few times. The chain employs TRBV7-8 and TRBJ1-1; 7 positions agree with TRBD1. The germline gives CDR1 SGHVS, CDR2 FQNEAQ. The ends lost 7 bases at V and 4 bases at J; junction bases unmatched: 12. This CDR3 has 15 amino acids. The CDR3 DNA reads as TGTGCCAGCAACTATCTCGACAGGGAGTTCACTGAAGCTTTCTTT. Amino acids: CASNYLDREFTEAFF.

The sample holds many counts of this clonotype. The rearrangement joins TRBV18 to TRBJ2-7; a weak D match, TRBD1 (6 bases). CDR3 size: 14 residues. Germline CDR1 KGHSH, CDR2 LQKENI. V dropped 2 bases and J dropped 3 bases, with 11 bases sitting between them. Here the CDR3 DNA reads TGTGCCAGCTCACCAGGGACATCGGACTACGAGCAGTACTTC. This translates into CASSPGTSDYEQYF.

At least ten counts were recorded for this clonotype. The rearrangement links TRBV24-1 to TRBJ1-5; D is perhaps TRBD1 (5 bases). Germline V gives CDR1 KGHDR, CDR2 SFDVKD. This CDR3 region has 13 residues. V lost 9 bases and J 6 bases, leaving 14 bases between the germline ends. Here the CDR3 reads CATEGRDGQPQHF. As DNA, the CDR3 is TGTGCCACCGAAGGCAGGGATGGTCAGCCCCAGCATTTT.

On this clonotype itself: A much bigger clone sits one base away, suggesting this may be a read error. The chain employs TRBV29-1 and TRBJ2-7; the match to TRBD2 covers 12 bases. CDR1 and CDR2 from the germline V gene are SQVTM and ANQGSEA. J gave up 0 bases and V 7 bases, and 7 bases lay outside the gene matches. There are 15 residues in the CDR3. CDR3 DNA sequence: TGCAGCGCCCGGACTAGCGGGAATATCTCCTACGAGCAGTACTTC. This sequence encodes CSARTSGNISYEQYF.

Comment on this clonotype: Sequence at one end of the junction differs from germline and may be a read error. The chain employs TRBV28 and TRBJ2-1; 9 positions agree with TRBD2. The CDR3 is made up of 12 amino acids. Germline assignment: CDR1 MDHEN and CDR2 SYDVKM. CDR3 sequence: CASSLPSGISVF. The CDR3 DNA is TGTGCCAGCAGTTTACCTAGCGGGATTTCGGTCTTC.

V is TRBV11-2 and J is TRBJ2-7; TRBD1 is a possible D gene (6 bases). The ends were cut back, 6 bases at V and 4 bases at J, with 19 bases in the middle. This CDR3 region has 15 residues. Germline lookup yields CDR1 SGHAT and CDR2 FQNNGV. CDR3 loop: CASRKPGTGIYEQYF. The CDR3 DNA follows: TGTGCCAGCAGAAAACCGGGAACAGGGATATACGAGCAGTACTTC.

The table lists this clonotype with a few counts. V usage is TRBV27 and J usage is TRBJ1-5; TRBD1 is a possible D gene (5 bases). The germline V gene encodes CDR1 MNHEY and CDR2 SMNVEV (reference sequence). V was trimmed by 6 bases and J by 5 bases, leaving 17 bases between them. This CDR3 spans 15 amino acids. Here the CDR3 reads CASRRMNSGHQPQHF. The CDR3 DNA reads TGTGCCAGCAGGCGCATGAATTCAGGGCATCAGCCCCAGCATTTT.

This clonotype was seen ten or more times. The chain combines TRBV5-5 with TRBJ2-7, with D perhaps TRBD1 or TRBD2 (5 bases each). The CDR3 has 14 amino acids. V dropped 5 bases and J dropped 7 bases, with 19 bases sitting between them. Germline-derived CDR1 and CDR2 are SGHKS and YYEKEE (reference sequence). The CDR3 region has the DNA TGTGCCAGCAGTCGGGACCCATCCCGGTTAGAGCAGTACTTC. Protein sequence: CASSRDPSRLEQYF. Combining the CDR3 with reference TRBV5-5 and TRBJ2-7 gives the whole variable domain DAGVTQSPTHLIKTRGQQVTLRCSPISGHKSVSWYQQVLGQGPQFIFQYYEKEERGRGNFPDRFSARQFPNYSSELNVNALLLGDSALYLCASSRDPSRLEQYFGPGTRLTVT.

The chain carries TRBV10-3 and TRBJ1-3; D not resolved. Germline V gene sequence: CDR1 ENHRY, CDR2 SYGVKD. CDR3 length: 15 residues. Deletions cut 3 bases from V and 0 bases from J, with 9 bases between. The CDR3 DNA is TGTGCCATCAGTGAACCCGTCTTCTCTGGAAACACCATATATTTT. Its translation: CAISEPVFSGNTIYF.

This clonotype was seen more than once but under ten times. The V gene is TRBV28, the J gene TRBJ1-1; no firm D call. The V gene's germline CDR1 is MDHEN and CDR2 SYDVKM. V lost 3 bases, J lost 3 bases, and 8 bases lay in between. The CDR3 length is 13 residues. CDR3 in amino acids: CASSFSVYTEAFF. The DNA of the CDR3 is TGTGCCAGCAGTTTCTCAGTTTACACTGAAGCTTTCTTT.

The chain uses TRBV2 and TRBJ2-1, with TRBD2 matching over 9 bases. This CDR3 comprises 19 residues. Germline lookup yields CDR1 SNHLY and CDR2 FYNNEI. Trimming took 6 bases from V and 0 from J; bases not matched to a gene: 15. The CDR3 DNA reads as TGTGCCAGCAGGAAGACTAGCGGATCCCCCTGGGGCTCCTACAATGAGCAGTTCTTC. Its translation: CASRKTSGSPWGSYNEQFF.

This chain joins TRBV29-1 and TRBJ2-7; D is possibly TRBD2 (5 bases). V lost 2 bases, J lost 7 bases, and 9 bases lay in between. Germline assignment: CDR1 SQVTM and CDR2 ANQGSEA. The CDR3 runs to 11 residues. The CDR3 here is CSVEIGLEQYF. The CDR3 DNA reads as TGCAGCGTTGAAATAGGACTTGAGCAGTACTTC.

The V and J genes are TRBV7-6 and TRBJ1-1; D is uncertain. The CDR3 is made up of 13 amino acids. Germline V gene lookup returns CDR1 SGHVS and CDR2 FNYEAQ. The V end was cut by 2 bases, the J end by 1 base, with 5 bases between. This CDR3 is CASSLMENTEAFF. Written as DNA, the CDR3 is TGTGCCAGCAGCTTAATGGAGAACACTGAAGCTTTCTTT.

This clonotype has ten or more counts. The CDR3 DNA reads as TGCGCCAGCAGCTCACCGGGACTCAACAAGGGGGGAGCTGAGCAGTTCTTC. Its translation is CASSSPGLNKGGAEQFF. This rearrangement joins TRBV5-1 to TRBJ2-1; the D call may be TRBD1 or TRBD2 (6 bases each). The CDR3 sequence is 17 residues long. V was pared by 3 bases and J by 9 bases, with 25 bases between. Germline CDR1 SGHRS, CDR2 YFSETQ. The full variable domain, in which reference TRBV5-1 and TRBJ2-1 provide the parts outside the CDR3, is KAGVTQTPRYLIKTRGQQVTLSCSPISGHRSVSWYQQTPGQGLQFLFEYFSETQRNKGNFPGRFSGRQFSNSRSEMNVSTLELGDSALYLCASSSPGLNKGGAEQFFGPGTRLTVL.

This clonotype occurred a few times. The CDR3 bases are TGTGCCAGCAGCTTGCCGGGGGGCGGTGGCGGGAGTGGCAATGAGCAGTTCTTC. Residues: CASSLPGGGGGSGNEQFF. The chain is built from TRBV7-3 and TRBJ2-1; tentatively, D is TRBD2 (7 bases). The CDR3 contains 18 residues. The germline V gene encodes CDR1 SGHTA and CDR2 FQGTGA. With 3 bases removed from V and 6 bases from J, the gap between germline ends came to 24 bases.

The chain joins TRBV20-1 to TRBJ2-1, with 12 bases lining up with TRBD2. The CDR3 has 17 amino acids. The germline CDR1 and CDR2 sequences are DFQATT and SNEGSKA (reference sequence). The V segment lost 1 base and the J segment 7 bases; nucleotides outside the gene matches: 11. Here the CDR3 DNA reads TGCAGTGCTAGAGTCCTCAGGACTAGCGGGGTAAGGAATGAGCAGTTCTTC. Protein sequence: CSARVLRTSGVRNEQFF.